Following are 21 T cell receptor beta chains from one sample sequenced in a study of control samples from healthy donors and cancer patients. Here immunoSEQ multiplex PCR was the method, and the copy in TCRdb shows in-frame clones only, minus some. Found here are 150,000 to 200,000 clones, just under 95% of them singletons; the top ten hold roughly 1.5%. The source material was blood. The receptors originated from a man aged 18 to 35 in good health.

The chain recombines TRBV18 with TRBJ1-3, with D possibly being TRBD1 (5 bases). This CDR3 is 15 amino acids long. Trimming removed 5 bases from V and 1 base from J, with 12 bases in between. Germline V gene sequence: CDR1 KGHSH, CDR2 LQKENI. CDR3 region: CASSGSGSSGNTIYF. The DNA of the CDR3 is TGTGCCAGCTCAGGTTCAGGGTCATCTGGAAACACCATATATTTT.

The CDR3 DNA sequence: TGTGCCAGCAGCCAAGCCTTTCAGGCGAACACCGGGGAGCTGTTTTTT. Translation: CASSQAFQANTGELFF. The chain has TRBV3-1 (or the pseudogene TRBV3-2) and TRBJ2-2; D gene ambiguous. The CDR3 runs 16 residues. Germline V lookup: CDR1 LGHDT, CDR2 YNNKEL (reference sequence). V was pared by 1 base and J by 0 bases, with 9 bases between.

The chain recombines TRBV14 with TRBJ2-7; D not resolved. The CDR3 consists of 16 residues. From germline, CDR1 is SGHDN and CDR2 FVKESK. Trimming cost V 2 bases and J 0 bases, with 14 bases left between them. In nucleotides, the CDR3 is TGTGCCAGCAGCCAACGCCGGCATTCTAGCTCCTACGAGCAGTACTTC. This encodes CASSQRRHSSSYEQYF.

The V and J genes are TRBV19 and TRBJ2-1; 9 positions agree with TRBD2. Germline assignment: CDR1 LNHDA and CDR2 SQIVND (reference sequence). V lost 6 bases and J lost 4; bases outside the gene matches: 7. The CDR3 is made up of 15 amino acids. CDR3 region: CASSSSGGRYNEQFF. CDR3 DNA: TGTGCCAGTAGCAGCAGCGGGGGGAGGTACAATGAGCAGTTCTTC.

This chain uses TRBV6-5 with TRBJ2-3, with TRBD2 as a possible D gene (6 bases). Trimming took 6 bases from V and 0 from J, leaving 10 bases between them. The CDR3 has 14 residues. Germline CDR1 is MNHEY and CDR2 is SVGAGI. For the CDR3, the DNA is TGTGCCAGCAGGGGACTGATAAGCACAGATACGCAGTATTTT. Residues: CASRGLISTDTQYF.

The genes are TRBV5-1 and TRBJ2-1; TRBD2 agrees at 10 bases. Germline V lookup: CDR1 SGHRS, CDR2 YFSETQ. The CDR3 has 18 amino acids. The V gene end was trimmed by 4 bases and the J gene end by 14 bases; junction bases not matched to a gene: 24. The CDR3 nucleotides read TGCGCCAGCAGCCCGGAGGTAGCGGGGGGCCTGAGAGAAAAAAACGAGTTCTTC. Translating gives CASSPEVAGGLREKNEFF.

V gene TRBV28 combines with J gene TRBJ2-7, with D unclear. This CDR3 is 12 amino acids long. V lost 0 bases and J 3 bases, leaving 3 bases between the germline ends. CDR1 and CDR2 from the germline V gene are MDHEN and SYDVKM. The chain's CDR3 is CASSLWGYEQYF. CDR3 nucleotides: TGTGCCAGCAGTTTATGGGGCTACGAGCAGTACTTC.

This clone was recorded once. The CDR3 coding sequence is TGTGCCAGCAGTTTTTCGTCAGTGTATGGCTACACCTTC. Translating it yields CASSFSSVYGYTF. The J gene is TRBJ1-2, the V gene TRBV12-3 or TRBV12-4; D is unclear. The CDR3 consists of 13 residues. Trimming removed 3 bases from V and 5 bases from J, with 10 bases in between.

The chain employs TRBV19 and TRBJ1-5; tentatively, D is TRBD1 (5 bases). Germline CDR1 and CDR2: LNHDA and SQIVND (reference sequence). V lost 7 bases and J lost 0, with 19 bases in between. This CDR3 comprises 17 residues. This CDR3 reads CASTPVDSFSSNQPQHF. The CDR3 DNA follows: TGTGCCAGTACCCCTGTCGACAGCTTCTCTAGCAATCAGCCCCAGCATTTT.

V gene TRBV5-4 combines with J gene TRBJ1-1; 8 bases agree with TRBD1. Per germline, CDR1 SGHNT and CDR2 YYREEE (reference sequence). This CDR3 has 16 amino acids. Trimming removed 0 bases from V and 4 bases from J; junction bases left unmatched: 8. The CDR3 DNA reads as TGTGCCAGCAGCTTGGCAGGGGGCGAGATTGCCACTGAAGCTTTCTTT. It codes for CASSLAGGEIATEAFF.

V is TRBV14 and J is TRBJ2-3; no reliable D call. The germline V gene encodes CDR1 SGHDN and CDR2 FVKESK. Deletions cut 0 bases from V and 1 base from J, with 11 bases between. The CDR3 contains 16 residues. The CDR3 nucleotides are TGTGCCAGCAGCCAAGATACCCCAAGTCGCACAGATACGCAGTATTTT. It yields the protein CASSQDTPSRTDTQYF.

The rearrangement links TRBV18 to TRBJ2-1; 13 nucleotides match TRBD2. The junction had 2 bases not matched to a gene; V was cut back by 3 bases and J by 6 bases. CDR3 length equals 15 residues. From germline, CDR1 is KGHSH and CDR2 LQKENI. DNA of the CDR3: TGTGCCAGCTCACCTACTAGCGGGGGGGCCAATGAGCAGTTCTTC. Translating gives CASSPTSGGANEQFF.

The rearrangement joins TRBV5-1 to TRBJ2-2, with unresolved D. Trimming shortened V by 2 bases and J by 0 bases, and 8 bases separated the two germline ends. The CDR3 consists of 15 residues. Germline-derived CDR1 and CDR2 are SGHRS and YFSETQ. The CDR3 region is CASSFADANTGELFF. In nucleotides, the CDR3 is TGCGCCAGCAGCTTTGCAGACGCGAACACCGGGGAGCTGTTTTTT.

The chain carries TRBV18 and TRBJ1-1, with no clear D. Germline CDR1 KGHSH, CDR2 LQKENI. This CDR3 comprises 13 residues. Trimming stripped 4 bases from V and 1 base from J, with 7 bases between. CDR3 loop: CASSLSGNTEAFF. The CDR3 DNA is TGTGCCAGCTCACTTTCAGGGAACACTGAAGCTTTCTTT.

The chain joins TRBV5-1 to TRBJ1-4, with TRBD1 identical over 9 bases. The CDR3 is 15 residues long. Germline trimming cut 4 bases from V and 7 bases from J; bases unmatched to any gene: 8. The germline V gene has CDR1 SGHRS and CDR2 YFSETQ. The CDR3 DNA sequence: TGCGCCAGCAGCGGACCGACAGGGGGAGGTGAAAAACTGTTTTTT. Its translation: CASSGPTGGGEKLFF.

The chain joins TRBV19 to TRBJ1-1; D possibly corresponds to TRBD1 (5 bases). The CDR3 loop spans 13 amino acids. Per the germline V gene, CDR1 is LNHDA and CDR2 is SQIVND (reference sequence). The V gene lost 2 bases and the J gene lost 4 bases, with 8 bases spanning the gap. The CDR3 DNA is TGTGCCAGTAGTATACAGCAGGGCACTGAAGCTTTCTTT. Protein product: CASSIQQGTEAFF.

The CDR3 protein is CATSGSYTEDTQYF. In nucleotides, the CDR3 is TGTGCCACCAGTGGTTCCTATACCGAAGATACGCAGTATTTT. This chain connects TRBV24-1 to TRBJ2-3; no reliable D call. The CDR3 has 14 amino acids. V lost 5 bases and J 5 bases, leaving 13 bases between the germline ends. The germline CDR1 and CDR2 sequences are KGHDR and SFDVKD.

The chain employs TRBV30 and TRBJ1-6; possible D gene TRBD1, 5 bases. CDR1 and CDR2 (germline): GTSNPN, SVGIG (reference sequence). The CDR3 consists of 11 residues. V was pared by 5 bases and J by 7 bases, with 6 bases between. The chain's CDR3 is CAWGHNSPLHF. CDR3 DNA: TGTGCCTGGGGACACAATTCACCCCTCCACTTT.

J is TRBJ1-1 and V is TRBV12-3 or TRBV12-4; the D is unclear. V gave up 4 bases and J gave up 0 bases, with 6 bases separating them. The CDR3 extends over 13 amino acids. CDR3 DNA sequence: TGTGCCAGCAGTTCCTCACTGAACACTGAAGCTTTCTTT. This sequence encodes CASSSSLNTEAFF.

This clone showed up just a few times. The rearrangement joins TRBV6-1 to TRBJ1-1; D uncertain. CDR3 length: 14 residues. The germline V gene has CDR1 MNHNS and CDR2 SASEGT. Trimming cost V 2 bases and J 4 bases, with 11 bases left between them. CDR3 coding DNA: TGTGCCAGCAGTGAATTCCGAGGGCTCACTGAAGCTTTCTTT. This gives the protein CASSEFRGLTEAFF.

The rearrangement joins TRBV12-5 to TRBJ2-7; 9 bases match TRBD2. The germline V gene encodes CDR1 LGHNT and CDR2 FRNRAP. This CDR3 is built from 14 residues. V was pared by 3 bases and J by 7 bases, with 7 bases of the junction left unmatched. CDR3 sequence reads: CASGLGGGAREQYF. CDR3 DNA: TGTGCTAGTGGTTTAGGCGGGGGGGCCAGGGAGCAGTACTTC.